A selection of T cell receptor beta chains follows, all from one sample in a study of cytomegalovirus exposure and HLA in healthy donors. Repertoires were generated with immunoSEQ multiplex PCR, while TCRdb's copy carries only in-frame clones and drops some. The sample lists about 240,000 clones; around nine tenths were seen once. Sequencing was performed on PBMCs. These receptors were obtained from a young man in good health and CMV-seronegative. Each CDR3 is given with its conserved first and last residue. The order of the fields is J gene, V gene, CDR3 protein.

J: TRBJ1-1; V: TRBV19; CDR3: CASSPMTGVNTEAFF
J: TRBJ2-7; V: TRBV18; CDR3: CASFNPLKDRGHEQYF
J: TRBJ2-1; V: TRBV6-5; CDR3: CASSYFYAAYNEQFF
J: TRBJ2-2; V: TRBV5-1; CDR3: CASSFSGNTGELFF
J: TRBJ2-7; V: TRBV14; CDR3: CASSQEFGGAYEQYF
J: TRBJ2-1; V: TRBV27; CDR3: CASSLSRTSGYNEQFF
J: TRBJ2-1; V: TRBV6-5; CDR3: CASSSTEGEQFF
J: TRBJ2-7; V: TRBV5-6; CDR3: CASSSGHAYEQYF
J: TRBJ1-5; V: TRBV6-1; CDR3: CASSATGIKQPQHF
J: TRBJ2-3; V: TRBV9; CDR3: CASTEIAGTSTDTQYF
J: TRBJ2-7; V: TRBV5-6; CDR3: CASSPLGQGLEQYF
J: TRBJ2-1; V: TRBV11-2; CDR3: CASSSTGGYNEQFF
J: TRBJ2-5; V: TRBV11-2; CDR3: CASSPPSRDQETQYF
J: TRBJ2-1; V: TRBV7-2; CDR3: CASSLMGLEDNEQFF
J: TRBJ1-1; V: TRBV7-9; CDR3: CASSGPRGHGTEAFF
J: TRBJ1-6; V: TRBV9; CDR3: CASSVVPGQGGPLHF
J: TRBJ1-1; V: TRBV4-1; CDR3: CASSQKGEGMNTEAFF
J: TRBJ1-6; V: TRBV6-5; CDR3: CASSSRPGGDLHF
J: TRBJ2-1; V: TRBV2; CDR3: CALTGDSGGSYNEQFF
J: TRBJ1-6; V: TRBV6-5; CDR3: CASSYQPGSPLHF
J: TRBJ2-2; V: TRBV7-7; CDR3: CASSPGRSGGTTGELFF
J: TRBJ2-5; V: TRBV11-3; CDR3: CASSSEGMRTQYF
J: TRBJ1-2; V: TRBV14; CDR3: CASSRSRGGGYTF
J: TRBJ2-1; V: TRBV7-2; CDR3: CASRRAGGRTSYNEQFF
J: TRBJ2-2; V: TRBV27; CDR3: CASTHFGGGPGELFF
J: TRBJ2-1; V: TRBV7-9; CDR3: CASSLEAVPYNEQFF
J: TRBJ1-3; V: TRBV19; CDR3: CASKMAGVGATIYF
J: TRBJ1-5; V: TRBV19; CDR3: CASSIYRDQPQHF
J: TRBJ1-2; V: TRBV5-1; CDR3: CASSSGTFSGYTF
J: TRBJ2-6; V: TRBV5-1; CDR3: CASSGPADSGANVLTF
J: TRBJ1-4; V: TRBV7-2; CDR3: CASSETGPREKLFF
J: TRBJ2-1; V: TRBV28; CDR3: CASSRYSGKSEQFF
J: TRBJ2-5; V: TRBV5-1; CDR3: CASSLGSRHQETQYF
J: TRBJ1-5; V: TRBV28; CDR3: CASSFKVVTTQPQHF
J: TRBJ1-5; V: TRBV5-1; CDR3: CAGPGWGRSNQPQHF
J: TRBJ2-3; V: TRBV5-1; CDR3: CASSFLPESTDTQYF
J: TRBJ2-7; V: TRBV28; CDR3: CASSSPGTVSYEQYF
J: TRBJ1-1; V: TRBV10-2; CDR3: CASSGRTVPEAFF
J: TRBJ2-1; V: TRBV10-1; CDR3: CASSGTQTYNEQFF
J: TRBJ2-2; V: TRBV28; CDR3: CASSLGQLTGELFF
J: TRBJ2-7; V: TRBV7-3; CDR3: CASSNAGSEQYF
J: TRBJ1-3; V: TRBV7-9; CDR3: CVSGNRGNTIYF
J: TRBJ2-1; V: TRBV6-5; CDR3: CASSRMGGITNEQFF
J: TRBJ2-5; V: TRBV7-9; CDR3: CASSLSQGEARWETQYF
J: TRBJ2-1; V: TRBV4-3; CDR3: CASSQDWREDTYNEQFF
J: TRBJ1-2; V: TRBV7-2; CDR3: CASSSPPSGFGYTF
J: TRBJ1-1; V: TRBV29-1; CDR3: CSVGAGVNTEAFF
J: TRBJ1-2; V: TRBV6-5; CDR3: CASGTGILHGYTF
J: TRBJ2-7; V: TRBV28; CDR3: CASTSGGLPYEQYF
J: TRBJ2-5; V: TRBV25-1; CDR3: CASTDRETEETQYF
J: TRBJ1-2; V: TRBV6-5; CDR3: CASGSTVSYGYTF
J: TRBJ1-1; V: TRBV5-1; CDR3: CASSLVGPGNTEAFF
J: TRBJ1-1; V: TRBV28; CDR3: CASSFMNTEAFF
J: TRBJ1-3; V: TRBV2; CDR3: CASSGQGGPDTIYF
J: TRBJ2-7; V: TRBV7-9; CDR3: CASSLVALSGSFYEQYF
J: TRBJ1-2; V: TRBV7-2; CDR3: CASSLRGIGQGYGYTF
J: TRBJ2-7; V: TRBV5-4; CDR3: CASSFGASGASEQYF
J: TRBJ2-1; V: TRBV5-6; CDR3: CASSLVLAEEQFF